This entry is about one TCR beta chain. Its antigen remains unknown. The data originate from a study of shared clonotypes between healthy human individuals. Overall study results and limits: Across a handful of donors, naive CD4 shared roughly 5%, naive CD8 under 4%, memory CD4 more than 2%, memory CD8 roughly 0.37%. Estimated richness was generally greater in naive than memory subsets.

Clones were read by immunoSEQ multiplex PCR, and TCRdb kept only the in-frame ones, dropping some. The sample has more than 500,000 clones; 95% to 97% are singletons. CDR1 is MGHDK, CDR2 SYGVNS, per germline. This CDR3 region has 17 residues. After removal of 1 base from V and 5 bases from J, the junction contained 9 bases not matched to a gene. The material sequenced was naive CD4+ T cells sorted from blood. Subset reported: CD45RA+ positively selected. This TCR derives from a woman in her twenties or thirties in good health. This chain joins TRBV25-1 and TRBJ2-3; TRBD2 matches 10 bases. This CDR3 is CASSELGLAALGDTQYF. The CDR3 nucleotides read TGTGCCAGCAGTGAATTAGGACTAGCGGCGCTCGGAGATACGCAGTATTTT.